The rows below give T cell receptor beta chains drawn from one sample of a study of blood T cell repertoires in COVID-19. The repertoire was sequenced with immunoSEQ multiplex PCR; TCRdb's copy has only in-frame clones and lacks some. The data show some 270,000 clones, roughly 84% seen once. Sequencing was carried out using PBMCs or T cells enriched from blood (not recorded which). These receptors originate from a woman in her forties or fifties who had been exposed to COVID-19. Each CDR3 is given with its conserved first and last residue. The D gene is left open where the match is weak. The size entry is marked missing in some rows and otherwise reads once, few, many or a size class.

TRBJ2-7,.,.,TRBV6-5,TGTGCCAGCAGTTCATTCCGAGGAAGCGAGCAGTACTTC,CASSSFRGSEQYF
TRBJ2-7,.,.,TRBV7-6,TGTGCCAGCAGCTTAGGTGGGAGTACGGGAGACGAGCAGTACTTC,CASSLGGSTGDEQYF
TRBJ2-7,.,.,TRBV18,TGTGCCAGCTCACTCGGACTACCAAAAGTGGACGAGCAGTACTTC,CASSLGLPKVDEQYF
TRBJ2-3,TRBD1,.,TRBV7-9,TGTGCCAGCAGCTTATGGACAGGATTAGGCACAGATACGCAGTATTTT,CASSLWTGLGTDTQYF
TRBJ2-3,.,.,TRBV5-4,TGTGCCAGCAGCCCGGATCACATCGGGAGCACAGATACGCAGTATTTT,CASSPDHIGSTDTQYF
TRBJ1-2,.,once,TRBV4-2,TGTGCCAGCAGCAGGGACACCGGCTCCTTTTATGGCTACACCTTC,CASSRDTGSFYGYTF
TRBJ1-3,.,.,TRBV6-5,TGTGCCAGCAGGCGGACCCTACGGAAGGACGCGGGCATATATTTT,CASRRTLRKDAGIYF
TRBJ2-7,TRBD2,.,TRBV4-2,TGTGCCAGCAGCCCAATAACTAGCGGGGGGCCTGAAGAGCAGTACTTC,CASSPITSGGPEEQYF
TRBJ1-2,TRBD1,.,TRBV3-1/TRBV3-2,TGTGCCAGCAGCCAGGGCGGACAGGGAGGGCCTGGCTACACCTTC,CASSQGGQGGPGYTF
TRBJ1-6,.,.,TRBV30,TGTGCCTGGAGTGCAGGATCACCCCTCCACTTT,CAWSAGSPLHF
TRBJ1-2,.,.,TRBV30,TGTGCCTTCAGGACTCTCTATGGCTACACCTTC,CAFRTLYGYTF
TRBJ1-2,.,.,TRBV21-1,TGTGCCAGCAGCAAAGGAGCGGGACAGGGCAGTCAAGACTATGGCTACACCTTC,CASSKGAGQGSQDYGYTF
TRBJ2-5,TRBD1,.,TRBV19,TGTGCCAGTAGTTCCCCCGACAGGGGGGAAGAGACCCAGTACTTC,CASSSPDRGEETQYF